This T cell receptor beta chain was identified in a study of blood T cell repertoires in COVID-19. Study-wide background: The United States, Italy and Spain provided the acute and convalescent COVID-19 samples. From T cells, B-cell-depleted T cells, or PBMCs came the material, which was cDNA or gDNA.

The sample holds one count of this clone. Authors' data handling: Amplification with reference gene primers provided the estimates of nucleated cell counts. Produced via immunoSEQ multiplex PCR; TCRdb's table is partial and in-frame only. From that table come the V and J calls and clone size; the DNA was used to work out D and trimming. Of some 240,000 clones in the sample, roughly 92% are singletons; the top ten hold 0.7% to 0.85%. While infection was still active, Seattle patients were enrolled and then followed longitudinally. This TCR was recovered from a man aged 60 to 75 with COVID-19, enrolled during active disease. Material for sequencing was peripheral blood.

The CDR3 DNA reads TGTGCCAGCATATCCGGGAACACTGAAGCTTTCTTT. It codes for CASISGNTEAFF. The rearrangement links TRBV28 to TRBJ1-1, with D hard to call. This CDR3 is built from 12 residues. V lost 7 bases, J lost 1 base, and 7 bases lay in between. The germline CDR1 and CDR2 sequences are MDHEN and SYDVKM.